Described below is a single T cell receptor (beta chain) sequence and its context. Its antigen is as yet unknown. These data are taken from a study of T cell responses to AZD1222 COVID-19 vaccine. Study-level points and caveats: Dominant CD4 TCR responses targeted spike regions 160-218 and 743-854.

Libraries were prepared by immunoSEQ multiplex PCR; TCRdb keeps only in-frame clonotypes and omits some of them. This table has roughly 140,000 clones, about 93% appearing once. This material consisted of peripheral blood, taken on day 0 of AZD1222 vaccination. This clonotype was obtained from an adult in good health.

The CDR3 region is CASTEGGAGANVLTF. CDR3 bases: TGCGCCAGCACCGAGGGGGGCGCTGGGGCCAACGTCCTGACTTTC. The J gene is TRBJ2-6, the V gene TRBV5-1; D possibly uses TRBD1 or TRBD2 (6 bases each). Deletions cut 6 bases from V and 2 bases from J, with 12 bases between. The CDR3 has 15 residues. The germline CDR1 and CDR2 sequences are SGHRS and YFSETQ. The entire variable domain, with the rest obtained from reference TRBV5-1 and TRBJ2-6, is as follows: KAGVTQTPRYLIKTRGQQVTLSCSPISGHRSVSWYQQTPGQGLQFLFEYFSETQRNKGNFPGRFSGRQFSNSRSEMNVSTLELGDSALYLCASTEGGAGANVLTFGAGSRLTVL.